This T cell receptor (beta chain) was recorded in a study of monozygotic twins with cystic fibrosis. In the study overall: With approximately 14 PCR cycles, barcoded libraries came from roughly 2.8 micrograms of fragmented DNA. Study-wide results and limits: Monozygotic CF twins shared more identical nucleotide clonotypes than unrelated patients. Low clonality (median about 0.0095) suggested a mostly naive repertoire. Shared CDR3 numbers were not associated with age, concordance or severity.

A remark on this clone: What it recognizes is unknown.

This CDR3 contains 13 residues. CDR1 is SGHVS, CDR2 FNYEAQ, per germline. V shed 3 bases, J shed 7 bases, and the junction held 4 bases outside the gene matches. Sequenced by immunoSEQ multiplex PCR; TCRdb stores in-frame clones only, minus some. The data show around 35,000 clones, approximately 80% seen once. This chain links TRBV7-6 with TRBJ2-7; 9 bases fit TRBD1. The sample comprised blood. The TCR originated in a girl aged 2-10 years with cystic fibrosis. The CDR3 here is CASSFGTGREQYF. CDR3 DNA: TGTGCCAGCAGCTTTGGGACAGGGAGGGAGCAGTACTTC. Together with reference TRBV7-6 and TRBJ2-7, the CDR3 gives the full variable domain: GAGVSQSPRYKVTKRGQDVALRCDPISGHVSLYWYRQALGQGPEFLTYFNYEAQQDKSGLPNDRFSAERPEGSISTLTIQRTEQRDSAMYRCASSFGTGREQYFGPGTRLTVT.